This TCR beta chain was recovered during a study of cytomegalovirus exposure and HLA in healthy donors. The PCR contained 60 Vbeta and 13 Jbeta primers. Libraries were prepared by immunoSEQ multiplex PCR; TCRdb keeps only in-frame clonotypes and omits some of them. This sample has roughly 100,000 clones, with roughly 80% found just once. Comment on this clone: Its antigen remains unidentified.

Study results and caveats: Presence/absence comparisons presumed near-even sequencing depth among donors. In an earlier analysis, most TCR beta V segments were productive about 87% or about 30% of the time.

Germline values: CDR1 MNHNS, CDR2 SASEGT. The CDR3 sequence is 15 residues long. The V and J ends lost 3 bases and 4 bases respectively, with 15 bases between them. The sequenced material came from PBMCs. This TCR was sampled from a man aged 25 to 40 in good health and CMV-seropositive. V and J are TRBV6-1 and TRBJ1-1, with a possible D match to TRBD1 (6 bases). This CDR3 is CASSDFRGLGTEAFF. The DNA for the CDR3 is TGTGCCAGCAGTGACTTTAGGGGGTTGGGCACTGAAGCTTTCTTT.